What follows describes a single T cell receptor beta chain. The data stem from a study of blood T cell repertoires in COVID-19. Across the whole study: Donors in the United States, Italy and Spain gave samples during acute or convalescent COVID-19.

Seattle enrolled patients during active infection and tracked them longitudinally. J lost 2 bases, V lost 0 bases, and 4 bases had no gene match. Germline V gene lookup returns CDR1 LGHDT and CDR2 YNNKEL (reference sequence). This CDR3 contains 16 residues. Sequenced by immunoSEQ multiplex PCR; TCRdb stores in-frame clones only, minus some. The sample has 250,000 to 300,000 clones; approximately 87% are singletons. The J gene is TRBJ2-1, the V gene TRBV3-1 (or the pseudogene TRBV3-2); the match to TRBD2 covers 7 bases. Sequencing was carried out using peripheral blood. The sequence came from a woman aged 30 to 39 with COVID-19, enrolled during active disease. CDR3 bases: TGTGCCAGCAGCCAAGATCGCAGCGGGGCCTACAATGAGCAGTTCTTC. Its protein is CASSQDRSGAYNEQFF.